These 18 T cell receptor beta chains came from one sample sequenced in a study of beta chain features in type 1 diabetes. Overall study results and limits: Among patients with Type 1 diabetes, TCRB CDR3s were moderately but significantly shorter in every one of the four CD4+ subsets.

Expressed TCRB transcripts were sequenced, since all the RNA that had been isolated was reverse transcribed. Measured with immunoSEQ multiplex PCR; TCRdb has only the in-frame clones, and not every one. The profile shows 100,000 to 150,000 clones, around 16% of them singletons. Their recognized antigens are unknown. The sequenced sample consisted of central memory CD4+ T cells from blood. Every receptor here comes from a man younger than 35 with type 1 diabetes.

V is TRBV19 and J is TRBJ2-5; D gene ambiguous. Looked up from germline, CDR1 is LNHDA and CDR2 is SQIVND (reference sequence). The CDR3 loop spans 12 amino acids. V lost 1 base, J lost 4 bases, and 4 bases lay in between. CDR3 DNA sequence: TGTGCCAGTAGTATAGGCGGAGAGACCCAGTACTTC. This codes for CASSIGGETQYF. The variable domain in full, completed from reference TRBV19 and TRBJ2-5, reads DGGITQSPKYLFRKEGQNVTLSCEQNLNHDAMYWYRQDPGQGLRLIYYSQIVNDFQKGDIAEGYSVSREKKESFPLTVTSAQKNPTAFYLCASSIGGETQYFGPGTRLLVL.

This clone was seen a handful of times. A much larger clone is a single base away; this may be a read error. The chain has TRBV6-6 and TRBJ2-1; unclear D gene. V was cut by 6 bases and J by 5 bases, with 8 bases left in between. Germline V gene lookup returns CDR1 MNHNY and CDR2 SVGAGI (reference sequence). The length of the CDR3 is 12 residues. CDR3: CASSLQNNEQFF. CDR3 DNA sequence: TGTGCCAGCAGCTTACAAAACAATGAGCAGTTCTTC.

The rearrangement uses TRBV28 and TRBJ2-2, with 7 positions matching TRBD1. This CDR3 is built from 15 residues. Per germline, CDR1 MDHEN and CDR2 SYDVKM. J gave up 6 bases and V 5 bases, and 9 bases lay outside the gene matches. CDR3 in amino acids: CASSNRDRNSGELFF. For the CDR3, the DNA is TGTGCCAGCAGTAACCGGGACAGAAACTCCGGGGAGCTGTTTTTT.

This chain links TRBV29-1 with TRBJ1-4; 9 bases line up with TRBD1. Germline V gene lookup returns CDR1 SQVTM and CDR2 ANQGSEA. V trimming: 6 bases; J trimming: 8 bases; junction bases outside the gene matches: 10. The CDR3 sequence is 14 residues long. The CDR3 nucleotides read TGCAGCGTGGTCACCCACAGGGGGCGGGAAAAACTGTTTTTT. Amino acids: CSVVTHRGREKLFF.

The gene calls are TRBV9 and TRBJ1-6, with TRBD1 as a possible D gene (5 bases). V gave up 3 bases and J gave up 10 bases, with 11 bases separating them. Germline loops: CDR1 SGDLS, CDR2 YYNGEE. CDR3 length: 13 residues. DNA for the CDR3: TGTGCCAGCAGCGCTGAGGGACGGTCACCCCTCCACTTT. It is translated as CASSAEGRSPLHF.

The chain has TRBV7-8 and TRBJ1-6, with unresolved D. The germline gives CDR1 SGHVS, CDR2 FQNEAQ. CDR3 length equals 15 residues. Trimming removed 7 bases at V and 0 bases at J, with 10 bases between. Here the CDR3 reads CASIPGRSYNSPLHF. DNA for the CDR3: TGTGCCAGCATCCCGGGCCGCTCCTATAATTCACCCCTCCACTTT.

The rearrangement uses TRBV29-1 and TRBJ2-7, with 8 bases fitting TRBD1. Germline CDR1 and CDR2: SQVTM and ANQGSEA. The trim removed 5 bases at V and 1 base at J, leaving 4 bases unmatched. The length of the CDR3 is 13 residues. CDR3 DNA: TGCAGCGTTCAAGGACAGGGTTCCTACGAGCAGTACTTC. Its translation: CSVQGQGSYEQYF.

This chain uses TRBV7-2 with TRBJ2-1, with a weak D call TRBD2 (7 bases). This CDR3 is built from 14 residues. Trimming pared 5 bases from V and 8 bases from J, leaving 16 bases between. Germline lookup yields CDR1 SGHTA and CDR2 FQGNSA. The CDR3 loop reads CASSRSGGAHEQFF. The DNA of the CDR3 is TGTGCCAGCAGCCGGTCTGGGGGGGCCCATGAGCAGTTCTTC. The full variable domain, in which reference TRBV7-2 and TRBJ2-1 provide the parts outside the CDR3, is GAGVSQSPSNKVTEKGKDVELRCDPISGHTALYWYRQSLGQGLEFLIYFQGNSAPDKSGLPSDRFSAERTGGSVSTLTIQRTQQEDSAVYLCASSRSGGAHEQFFGPGTRLTVL.

This clone occurred many times. V usage is TRBV18 and J usage is TRBJ2-7; 8 bases fit TRBD2. The J segment lost 4 bases and the V segment lost 2 bases, leaving 4 bases of the junction unmatched. The CDR3 has 14 residues. Germline V gene lookup returns CDR1 KGHSH and CDR2 LQKENI. CDR3 amino acids: CASSPGTSLYEQYF. In DNA, the CDR3 is TGTGCCAGCTCACCAGGGACTAGTCTGTACGAGCAGTACTTC.

This clone was detected a few times. One base separates it from a far larger clone, so it is likely a read error. The V and J genes are TRBV4-3 and TRBJ2-1, with D uncertain. CDR3 length: 13 residues. CDR1 is LGHNA and CDR2 is YSLEER in the germline V gene. Trimming cost V 0 bases and J 7 bases, with 7 bases left between them. The CDR3 loop reads CASSQEGLNEQFF. DNA of the CDR3: TGCGCCAGCAGCCAAGAGGGGTTAAATGAGCAGTTCTTC.

The rearrangement joins TRBV5-1 to TRBJ2-2; weak D call: TRBD2 (6 bases). Trimming pared 0 bases from V and 8 bases from J, leaving 14 bases between. The length of the CDR3 is 15 residues. The germline gives CDR1 SGHRS, CDR2 YFSETQ. The CDR3 nucleotides are TGCGCCAGCAGCTTGGTGGGGGACGGACTAGGGGAGCTGTTTTTT. Translation gives CASSLVGDGLGELFF. The complete variable domain, with remaining parts taken from reference TRBV5-1 and TRBJ2-2, reads KAGVTQTPRYLIKTRGQQVTLSCSPISGHRSVSWYQQTPGQGLQFLFEYFSETQRNKGNFPGRFSGRQFSNSRSEMNVSTLELGDSALYLCASSLVGDGLGELFFGEGSRLTVL.

V usage is TRBV28 and J usage is TRBJ1-1; D might be TRBD1 (5 bases). The CDR3 contains 13 residues. Trimming left V 3 bases short and J 4 bases short, with 9 bases between. Per germline, CDR1 MDHEN and CDR2 SYDVKM. CDR3 nucleotide sequence: TGTGCCAGCAGTTTCACAGGATTCACTGAAGCTTTCTTT. Residues: CASSFTGFTEAFF.

The J gene is TRBJ2-1, the V gene TRBV6-5; tentative D call: TRBD2 (5 bases). Germline CDR1 and CDR2: MNHEY and SVGAGI. This CDR3 has 13 residues. The V end was cut by 7 bases, the J end by 7 bases, with 14 bases between. CDR3 loop: CASTEHRGNEQFF. In DNA, the CDR3 is TGTGCCAGCACGGAACACCGAGGGAATGAGCAGTTCTTC.

This clone was observed a few times. V gene TRBV30 combines with J gene TRBJ2-1; 8 bases are a match to TRBD1. The CDR3 consists of 13 residues. Losses at the gene ends were 8 bases for V and 4 bases for J; bases not matched to a gene: 7. Germline loops: CDR1 GTSNPN, CDR2 SVGIG (reference sequence). The CDR3 DNA reads TGTGCCCACCCCAGGGGGCCTTACAATGAGCAGTTCTTC. As protein: CAHPRGPYNEQFF.

This chain uses TRBV11-2 with TRBJ2-1; D is ambiguous. With 5 bases removed from V and 10 bases from J, the gap between germline ends came to 18 bases. Germline CDR1 and CDR2: SGHAT and FQNNGV. CDR3 length equals 14 residues. The CDR3 spells CASSLGHLLLEQFF. The CDR3, as DNA: TGTGCCAGCAGCCTAGGGCATTTATTATTGGAGCAGTTCTTC.

This clone was detected only a few times. V is TRBV28 and J is TRBJ2-2; D is possibly TRBD2 (5 bases). Germline CDR1 and CDR2: MDHEN and SYDVKM. The germline V and J ends were trimmed by 2 bases and 0 bases, with 10 bases remaining between them. This CDR3 has 16 residues. The CDR3, as DNA: TGTGCCAGCAGTTTAAGCGGACCCTCGAACACCGGGGAGCTGTTTTTT. This encodes CASSLSGPSNTGELFF.

Only a few counts were recorded for this clone. This chain joins TRBV7-2 and TRBJ2-3; a possible D gene is TRBD1 (5 bases). CDR3 length: 13 residues. Trimming took 1 base from V and 8 from J, leaving 10 bases between them. Germline V gives CDR1 SGHTA, CDR2 FQGNSA. The CDR3 nucleotides read TGTGCCAGCAGCTTAGAAGGGGTGTCTACGCAGTATTTT. Translating gives CASSLEGVSTQYF.

The chain recombines TRBV30 with TRBJ2-7; 7 bases agree with TRBD2. J gave up 6 bases and V 3 bases, and 2 bases lay outside the gene matches. Germline V gives CDR1 GTSNPN, CDR2 SVGIG (reference sequence). The CDR3 has 11 amino acids. CDR3 in DNA: TGTGCCTGGAGGTGGGGGGGCGAGCAGTACTTC. This sequence encodes CAWRWGGEQYF.